What follows is one TCR beta chain and its context. The V gene's germline CDR1 is GTSNPN and CDR2 SVGIG (reference sequence). The CDR3 has 12 amino acids. V lost 5 bases and J lost 7, with 9 bases in between. The data derive from a study of blood T cell repertoires in COVID-19. At the level of the study: PBMCs, B-cell-depleted T cells, or T cells provided the cDNA or gDNA that made up the material.

Sequencing was performed with immunoSEQ multiplex PCR; in TCRdb, only in-frame clones are kept and a portion is missing. The sample contains around 440,000 clones, 88% of which appear only once. The sequence was collected from a woman in her forties or fifties with COVID-19, enrolled during active disease. V and J are TRBV30 and TRBJ1-6, with a tentative D call TRBD1 (5 bases). The specimen was peripheral blood. CDR3 in DNA: TGTGCCTGGGGGGGAGGAAATTCACCCCTCCACTTT. Encoded protein: CAWGGGNSPLHF.